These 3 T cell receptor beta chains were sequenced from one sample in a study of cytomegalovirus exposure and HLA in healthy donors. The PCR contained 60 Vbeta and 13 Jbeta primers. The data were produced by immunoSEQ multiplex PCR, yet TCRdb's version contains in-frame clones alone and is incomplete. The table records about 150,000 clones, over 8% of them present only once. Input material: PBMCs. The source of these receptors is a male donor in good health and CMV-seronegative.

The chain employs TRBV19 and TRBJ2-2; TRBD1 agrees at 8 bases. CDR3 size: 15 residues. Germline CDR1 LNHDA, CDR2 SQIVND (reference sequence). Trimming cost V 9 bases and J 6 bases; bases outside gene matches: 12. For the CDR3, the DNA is TGTGCCAGCCCAGCGACAGGGGACGGTTCCGGGGAGCTGTTTTTT. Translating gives CASPATGDGSGELFF.

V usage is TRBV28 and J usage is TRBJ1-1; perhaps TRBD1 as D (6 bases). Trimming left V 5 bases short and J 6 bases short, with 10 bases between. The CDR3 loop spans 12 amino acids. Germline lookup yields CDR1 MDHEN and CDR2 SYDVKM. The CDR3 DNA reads TGTGCCAGCAGTAGCAGGGGCCCTGAAGCTTTCTTT. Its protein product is CASSSRGPEAFF.

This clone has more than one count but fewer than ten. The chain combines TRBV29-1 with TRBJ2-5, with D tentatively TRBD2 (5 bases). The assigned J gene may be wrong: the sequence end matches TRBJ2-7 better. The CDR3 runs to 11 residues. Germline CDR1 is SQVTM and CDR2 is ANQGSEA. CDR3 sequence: CSGGNSYEQYF. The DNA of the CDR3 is TGCAGCGGAGGGAACTCCTACGAGCAGTACTTC.